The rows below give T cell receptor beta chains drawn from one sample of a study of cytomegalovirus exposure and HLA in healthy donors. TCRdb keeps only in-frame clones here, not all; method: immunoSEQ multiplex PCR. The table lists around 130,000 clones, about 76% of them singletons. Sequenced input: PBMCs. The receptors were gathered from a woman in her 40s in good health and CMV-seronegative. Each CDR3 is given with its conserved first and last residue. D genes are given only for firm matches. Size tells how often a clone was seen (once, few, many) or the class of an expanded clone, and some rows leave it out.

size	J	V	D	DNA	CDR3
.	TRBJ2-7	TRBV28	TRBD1	TGTGCCAGCAGTCCTCTCCCCGGGACAGGGATCGACTACGAGCAGTACTTC	CASSPLPGTGIDYEQYF
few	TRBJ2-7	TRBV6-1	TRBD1	TGTGCCAGCAGTGGGGGATGGGAACAGGACAGGGGAGCCCCCTACGAGCAGTACTTC	CASSGGWEQDRGAPYEQYF
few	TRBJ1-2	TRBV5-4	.	TGTGCCAGCAGCTTCCGGGTGGAGGGCTACACCTTC	CASSFRVEGYTF
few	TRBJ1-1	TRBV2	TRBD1	TGTGCCAGCAGAGGACAGGGGATGAACACTGAAGCTTTCTTT	CASRGQGMNTEAFF
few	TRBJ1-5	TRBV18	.	TGTGCCAGCTCACCTTCAGGGCAGGGCAATCAGCCCCAGCATTTT	CASSPSGQGNQPQHF
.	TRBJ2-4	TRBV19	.	TGTGCCAGTAGTATAGATGGCCCGGGTATGAACATTCAGTACTTC	CASSIDGPGMNIQYF
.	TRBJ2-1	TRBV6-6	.	TGTGCCAGCAGGGAGGCCGGGGACTTAGTGCAGTTCTTC	CASREAGDLVQFF
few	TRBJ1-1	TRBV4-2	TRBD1	TGTGCCAGCAGCGTCAAGACAGGGGATGGTCACACTGAAGCTTTCTTT	CASSVKTGDGHTEAFF
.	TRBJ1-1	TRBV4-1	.	TGCGCCAGCAGCCAAAGACTGAGTCTGAACACTGAAGCTTTCTTT	CASSQRLSLNTEAFF
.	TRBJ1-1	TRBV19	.	TGTGCCAGTAGTATGTGGGCGCGGGGCACTGAAGCTTTCTTT	CASSMWARGTEAFF
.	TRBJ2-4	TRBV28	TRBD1	TGTGCCAGCAGTTCTCCGGGACAGCACAAAAACATTCAGTACTTC	CASSSPGQHKNIQYF
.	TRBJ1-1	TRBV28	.	TGTGCCAGCAGTTTGGCGGGGGCCATGAACACTGAAGCTTTCTTT	CASSLAGAMNTEAFF
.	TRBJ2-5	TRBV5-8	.	TGTGCCAGCAGCTTGGGGACAATTGACCCAACGACCCAGTACTTC	CASSLGTIDPTTQYF
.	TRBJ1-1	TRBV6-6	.	TGTGCCAGCAGTTACTCCAATGAAGCTTTCTTT	CASSYSNEAFF
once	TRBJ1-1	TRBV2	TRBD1	TGTGCCAGCAGACGACAGGGTATGAACACTGAAGCTTTCTTT	CASRRQGMNTEAFF
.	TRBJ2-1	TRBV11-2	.	TGTGCCAGCACGTCGTTAAACAATGAGCAGTTCTTC	CASTSLNNEQFF
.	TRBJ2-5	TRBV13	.	TGTGCCAGCAGCTCCCTCGCCGGGGATCAAGAGACCCAGTACTTC	CASSSLAGDQETQYF
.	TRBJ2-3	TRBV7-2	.	TGTGCCAGCAGCTTAGTGGCCTTTATGGACTCCACAGATACGCAGTATTTT	CASSLVAFMDSTDTQYF
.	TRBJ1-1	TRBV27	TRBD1	TGTGCCAGCAGCGCAGGGGGGTATACTGAAGCTTTCTTT	CASSAGGYTEAFF
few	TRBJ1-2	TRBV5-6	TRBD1	TGTGCCAGCAGCCCAACCGACAGGGACTATGGCTACACCTTC	CASSPTDRDYGYTF
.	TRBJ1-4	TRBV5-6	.	TGTGCCAGCAGACGACAGGTGAGGAATGAAAAACTGTTTTTT	CASRRQVRNEKLFF
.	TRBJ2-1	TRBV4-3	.	TGCGCCAGCAGCCAAGAAGCGGTTTACAATGAGCAGTTCTTC	CASSQEAVYNEQFF
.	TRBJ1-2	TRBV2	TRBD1	TGTGCCAGCAGTGAATCAGGGGGTGGCTACACCTTC	CASSESGGGYTF